These T cell receptor beta chains were read from a single sample in a study of response to subunit inactivated influenza vaccine. TCRdb reprocessed the RT-PCR reads via MiXCR and lists one record per CDR3 protein. The sample holds roughly 550,000 distinct CDR3 sequences, under 25% seen once. The same sample was also used in a study of T cells expressing NK-cell markers.

Sequences were derived from CD4+ T cells sorted from PBMCs, sampled roughly 12 days after vaccination. The receptors were sampled from a man aged 45-65 years who received an inactivated influenza vaccine. CDR3s include the opening cysteine and the closing phenylalanine or tryptophan. A D gene is named only where the DNA matches it firmly. Rows may omit the clone size; those that give it use once, few, many or a size class.

cdr3_aa cdr3_nt cdr3_length j_call clone_size v_call d_call
CAISDMGSGRSETQYF TGTGCCATCAGCGATATGGGATCGGGGAGAAGTGAGACCCAGTACTTC 16 TRBJ2-5 few TRBV10-3 -
CASSLGQGKDEQYF TGTGCCAGCAGCTTAGGACAGGGGAAAGACGAGCAGTACTTC 14 TRBJ2-7 - TRBV7-3 TRBD1
CASSYQNPGPQVSNQPQHF TGTGCCAGCAGTTACCAAAACCCGGGCCCCCAAGTTAGCAATCAGCCCCAGCATTTT 19 TRBJ1-5 - TRBV6-2/TRBV6-3 -
CASSQDLAGGRGELFF TGTGCCAGCAGCCAAGATCTAGCGGGAGGTCGCGGGGAGCTGTTTTTT 16 TRBJ2-2 - TRBV3-1 TRBD2
CASSPGTGSSGELFF TGCGCCAGCAGCCCGGGGACAGGGTCCTCCGGGGAGCTGTTTTTT 15 TRBJ2-2 few TRBV5-1 TRBD1
CASSLFQIRDRGSYIQYF TGTGCCAGCAGTTTATTTCAGATCCGGGACAGGGGATCTTACATTCAGTACTTC 18 TRBJ2-4 many TRBV28 TRBD1
CASSQGDGPYEQYF TGCGCCAGCAGCCAAGGAGACGGCCCCTACGAGCAGTACTTC 14 TRBJ2-7 few TRBV4-3 -
CSVGAYGGQPQHF TGCAGCGTTGGGGCCTACGGCGGTCAGCCCCAGCATTTT 13 TRBJ1-5 many TRBV29-1 -
CSVVGAGGPHEQYF TGCAGCGTTGTAGGGGCGGGAGGGCCGCACGAGCAGTACTTC 14 TRBJ2-7 - TRBV29-1 TRBD2
CASSFPGRDTQYF TGTGCCAGCAGCTTCCCCGGGAGAGATACGCAGTATTTT 13 TRBJ2-3 few TRBV7-9 -
CASSNTGTSVYNEQFF TGTGCCAGCAGCAACACCGGGACTAGCGTCTACAATGAGCAGTTCTTC 16 TRBJ2-1 - TRBV7-2 TRBD2
CASSLWVSGEAGKNEQFF TGTGCCAGCAGCTTATGGGTTAGCGGAGAGGCGGGAAAGAATGAGCAGTTCTTC 18 TRBJ2-1 few TRBV7-3 -
CASSVGPGLETQYF TGTGCCAGCAGCGTAGGACCGGGTTTGGAGACCCAGTACTTC 14 TRBJ2-5 - TRBV9 -
CASSIRQGTYLNSPLHF TGTGCCAGCAGTATCCGACAGGGGACGTACCTTAATTCACCCCTCCACTTT 17 TRBJ1-6 - TRBV27 TRBD1
CATSRSGGSYNEQFF TGTGCCACCAGCAGAAGCGGGGGCTCCTACAATGAGCAGTTCTTC 15 TRBJ2-1 - TRBV15 TRBD2
CASSVGTTNTGELFF TGTGCCAGCAGCGTTGGGACGACGAACACCGGGGAGCTGTTTTTT 15 TRBJ2-2 - TRBV9 -
CASSRAWEGHGYTF TGCGCCAGCAGCCGAGCGTGGGAAGGACATGGCTACACCTTC 14 TRBJ1-2 - TRBV4-3 -
CASRGRELNEQFF TGTGCCAGCAGGGGCCGGGAGCTCAATGAGCAGTTCTTC 13 TRBJ2-1 - TRBV6-1 -
CAWNRDRGSTEAFF TGTGCCTGGAATCGGGACAGGGGGAGCACTGAAGCTTTCTTT 14 TRBJ1-1 - TRBV30 TRBD1
CASSLVAANQETQYF TGCGCCAGCAGCTTGGTGGCGGCGAACCAAGAGACCCAGTACTTC 15 TRBJ2-5 few TRBV5-1 -
CSVESSGNTIYF TGCAGCGTAGAGAGCTCTGGAAACACCATATATTTT 12 TRBJ1-3 few TRBV29-1 -
CASSPNRVGQPQHF TGTGCCAGCAGTCCGAACAGGGTTGGACAGCCCCAGCATTTT 14 TRBJ1-5 few TRBV12-3/TRBV12-4 -
CASTRQGTETQYF TGCGCCAGCACCCGGCAGGGTACGGAGACCCAGTACTTC 13 TRBJ2-5 - TRBV5-1 -
CASSYNLKGYYEQYF TGTGCCAGCAGTTACAACCTGAAGGGGTACTACGAGCAGTACTTC 15 TRBJ2-7 - TRBV6-5 -
CSGQTSGRPDTQYF TGCAGCGGTCAGACTAGCGGTCGCCCCGATACGCAGTATTTT 14 TRBJ2-3 many TRBV29-1 TRBD2
CASSLPRTSGRSRYEQYF TGTGCCAGCAGCTTACCCAGGACTAGCGGGAGGTCAAGGTACGAGCAGTACTTC 18 TRBJ2-7 few TRBV11-2 TRBD2